The source of this TCR beta chain is a study of CD4 T cells in relation to SARS-CoV-2 and coronaviruses. Study-level points and caveats: The cross-reactivity analysis covered only spike protein, not other viral proteins. Pre-pandemic and post-infection samples never came from the same donor.

Libraries were prepared by immunoSEQ multiplex PCR; TCRdb keeps only in-frame clonotypes and omits some of them. Of tens of thousands of clones detected, 92% appear once; the ten largest clones hold roughly 0.37%. CDR3 length equals 14 residues. The J segment lost 4 bases and the V segment lost 6 bases, leaving 4 bases of the junction unmatched. CDR1 and CDR2 from the germline V gene are ENHRY and SYGVKD. Comments on this clone: The antigen remains unidentified.

The chain carries TRBV10-3 and TRBJ1-1, with 11 positions matching TRBD1. Material: naive CD4+ T cells from PBMCs. The subset here: naive CD4+ T cells isolated by negative enrichment. This receptor was taken from an adult with COVID-19. The chain's CDR3 is CAISPGTGGTEAFF. The CDR3 DNA reads TGTGCCATCAGCCCCGGGACAGGGGGCACTGAAGCTTTCTTT.